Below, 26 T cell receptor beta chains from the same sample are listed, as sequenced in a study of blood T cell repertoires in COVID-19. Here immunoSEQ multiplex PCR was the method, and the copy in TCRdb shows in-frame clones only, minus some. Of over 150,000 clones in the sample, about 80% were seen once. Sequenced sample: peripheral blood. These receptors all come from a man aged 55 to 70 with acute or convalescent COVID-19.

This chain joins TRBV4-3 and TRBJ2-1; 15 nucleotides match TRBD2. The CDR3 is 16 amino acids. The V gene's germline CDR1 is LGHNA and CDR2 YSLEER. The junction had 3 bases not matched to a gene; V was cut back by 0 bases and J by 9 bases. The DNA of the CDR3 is TGCGCCAGCAGCCAAGACGGACTAGCGGGGGGGCGTGAGCAGTTCTTC. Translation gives CASSQDGLAGGREQFF.

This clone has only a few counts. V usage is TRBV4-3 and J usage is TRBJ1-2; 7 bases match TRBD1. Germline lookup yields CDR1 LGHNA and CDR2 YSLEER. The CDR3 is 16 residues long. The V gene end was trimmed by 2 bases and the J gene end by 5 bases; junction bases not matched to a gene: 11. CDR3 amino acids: CASSQYSQGVSYGYTF. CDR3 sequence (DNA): TGCGCCAGCAGCCAATATAGTCAGGGGGTATCGTATGGCTACACCTTC.

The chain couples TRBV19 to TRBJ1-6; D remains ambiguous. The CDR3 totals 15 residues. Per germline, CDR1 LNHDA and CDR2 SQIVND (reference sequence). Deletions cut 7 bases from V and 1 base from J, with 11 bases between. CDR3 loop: CASTYKESYNSPLHF. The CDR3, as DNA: TGTGCCAGTACCTACAAGGAGTCCTATAATTCACCCCTCCACTTT.

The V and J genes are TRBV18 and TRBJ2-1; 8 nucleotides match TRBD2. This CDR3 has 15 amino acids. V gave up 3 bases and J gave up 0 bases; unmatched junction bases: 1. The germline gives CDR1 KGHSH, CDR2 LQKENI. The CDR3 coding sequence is TGTGCCAGCTCACCTGGGACTAGCTCCTACAATGAGCAGTTCTTC. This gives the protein CASSPGTSSYNEQFF.

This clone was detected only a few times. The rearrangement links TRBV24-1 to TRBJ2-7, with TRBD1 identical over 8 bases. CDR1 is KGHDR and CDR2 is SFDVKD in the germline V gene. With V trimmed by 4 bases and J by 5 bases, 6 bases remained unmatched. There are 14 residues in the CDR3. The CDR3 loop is CATSDRDRNDEQYF. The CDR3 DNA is TGTGCCACCAGTGACCGGGACAGGAACGACGAGCAGTACTTC.

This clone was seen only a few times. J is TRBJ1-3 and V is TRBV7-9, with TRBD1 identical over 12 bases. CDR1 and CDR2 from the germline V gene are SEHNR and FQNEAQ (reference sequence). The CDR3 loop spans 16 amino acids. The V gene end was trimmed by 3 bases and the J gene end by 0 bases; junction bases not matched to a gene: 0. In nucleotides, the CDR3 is TGTGCCAGCAGCTTGGGACAGGGGGCCTCTGGAAACACCATATATTTT. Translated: CASSLGQGASGNTIYF.

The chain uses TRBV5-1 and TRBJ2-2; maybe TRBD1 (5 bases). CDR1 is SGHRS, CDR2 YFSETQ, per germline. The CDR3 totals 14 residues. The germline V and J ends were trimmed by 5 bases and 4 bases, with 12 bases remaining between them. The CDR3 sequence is CASSGAVSTGELFF. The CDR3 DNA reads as TGCGCCAGCAGTGGGGCAGTGTCCACCGGGGAGCTGTTTTTT.

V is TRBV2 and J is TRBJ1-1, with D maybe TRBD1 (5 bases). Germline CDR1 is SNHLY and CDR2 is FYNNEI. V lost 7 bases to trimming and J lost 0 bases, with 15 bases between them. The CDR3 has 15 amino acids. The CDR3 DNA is TGTGCCAGCAATCAGGGAGGGACCCTGAACACTGAAGCTTTCTTT. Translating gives CASNQGGTLNTEAFF.

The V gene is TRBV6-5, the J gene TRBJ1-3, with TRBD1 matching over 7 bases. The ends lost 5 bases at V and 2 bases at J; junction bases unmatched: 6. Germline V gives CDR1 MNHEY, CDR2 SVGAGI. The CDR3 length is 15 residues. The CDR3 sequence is CASSLDRDPGNTIYF. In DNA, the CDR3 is TGTGCCAGCAGTCTAGACAGGGATCCTGGAAACACCATATATTTT.

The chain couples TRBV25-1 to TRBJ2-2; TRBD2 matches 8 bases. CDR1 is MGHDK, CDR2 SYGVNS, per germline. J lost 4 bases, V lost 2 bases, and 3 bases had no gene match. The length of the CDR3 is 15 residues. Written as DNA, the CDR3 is TGTGCCAGCAGTGAAACTAGCGGACCCACCGGGGAGCTGTTTTTT. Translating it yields CASSETSGPTGELFF.

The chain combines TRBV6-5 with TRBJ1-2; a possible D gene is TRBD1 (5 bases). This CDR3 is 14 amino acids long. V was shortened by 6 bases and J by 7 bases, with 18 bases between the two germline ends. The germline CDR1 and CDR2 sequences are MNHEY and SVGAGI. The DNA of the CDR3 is TGTGCCAGCAGCGGAGCGGGGGGAGAGAGTGGCTACACCTTC. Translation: CASSGAGGESGYTF.

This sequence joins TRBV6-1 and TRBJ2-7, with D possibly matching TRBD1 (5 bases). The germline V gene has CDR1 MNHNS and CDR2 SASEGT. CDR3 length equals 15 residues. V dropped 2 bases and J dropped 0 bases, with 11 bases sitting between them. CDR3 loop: CASSEYTGNSYEQYF. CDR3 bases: TGTGCCAGCAGTGAATACACAGGCAACTCCTACGAGCAGTACTTC.

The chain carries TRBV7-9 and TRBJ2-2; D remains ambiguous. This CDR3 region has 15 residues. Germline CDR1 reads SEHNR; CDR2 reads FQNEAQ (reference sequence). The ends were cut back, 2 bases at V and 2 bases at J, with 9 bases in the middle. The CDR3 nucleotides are TGTGCCAGCAGCTTACAGATGACTAACACCGGGGAGCTGTTTTTT. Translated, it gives CASSLQMTNTGELFF.

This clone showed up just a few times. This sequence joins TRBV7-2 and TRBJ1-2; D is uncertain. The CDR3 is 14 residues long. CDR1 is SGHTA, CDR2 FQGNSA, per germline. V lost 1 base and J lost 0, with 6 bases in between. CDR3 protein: CASSLGRTNYGYTF. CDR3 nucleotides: TGTGCCAGCAGCTTAGGCAGAACTAACTATGGCTACACCTTC. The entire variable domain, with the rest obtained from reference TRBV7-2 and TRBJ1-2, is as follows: GAGVSQSPSNKVTEKGKDVELRCDPISGHTALYWYRQSLGQGLEFLIYFQGNSAPDKSGLPSDRFSAERTGGSVSTLTIQRTQQEDSAVYLCASSLGRTNYGYTFGSGTRLTVV.

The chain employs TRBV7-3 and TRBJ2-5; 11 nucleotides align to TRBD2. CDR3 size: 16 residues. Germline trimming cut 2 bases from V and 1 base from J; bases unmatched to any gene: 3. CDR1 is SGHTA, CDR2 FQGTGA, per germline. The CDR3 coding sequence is TGTGCCAGCAGCTTATTGGGGACTAGCGGCCAAGAGACCCAGTACTTC. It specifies CASSLLGTSGQETQYF.

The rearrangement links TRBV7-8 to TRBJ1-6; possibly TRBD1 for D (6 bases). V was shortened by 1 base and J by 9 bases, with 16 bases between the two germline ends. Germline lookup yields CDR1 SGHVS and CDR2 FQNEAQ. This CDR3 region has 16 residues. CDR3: CASSLVITGKISPLHF. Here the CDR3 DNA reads TGTGCCAGCAGCTTAGTTATTACAGGGAAAATTTCACCCCTCCACTTT.

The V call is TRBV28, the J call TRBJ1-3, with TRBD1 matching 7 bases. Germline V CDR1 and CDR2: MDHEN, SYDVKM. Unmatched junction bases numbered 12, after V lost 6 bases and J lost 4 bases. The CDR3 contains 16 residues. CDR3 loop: CASRSPGQLSGNTIYF. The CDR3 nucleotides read TGTGCCAGCAGATCCCCGGGACAGCTATCCGGAAACACCATATATTTT. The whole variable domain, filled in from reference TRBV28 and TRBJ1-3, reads DVKVTQSSRYLVKRTGEKVFLECVQDMDHENMFWYRQDPGLGLRLIYFSYDVKMKEKGDIPEGYSVSREKKERFSLILESASTNQTSMYLCASRSPGQLSGNTIYFGEGSWLTVV.

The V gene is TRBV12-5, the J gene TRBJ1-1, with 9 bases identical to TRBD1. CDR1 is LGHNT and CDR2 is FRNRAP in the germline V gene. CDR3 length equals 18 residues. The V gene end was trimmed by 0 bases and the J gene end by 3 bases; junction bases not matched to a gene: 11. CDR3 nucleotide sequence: TGTGCTAGTGGTTTGGTATTAGGGACAGGGAGATCCGACACTGAAGCTTTCTTT. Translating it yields CASGLVLGTGRSDTEAFF. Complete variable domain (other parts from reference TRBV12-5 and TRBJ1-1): DARVTQTPRHKVTEMGQEVTMRCQPILGHNTVFWYRQTMMQGLELLAYFRNRAPLDDSGMPKDRFSAEMPDATLATLKIQPSEPRDSAVYFCASGLVLGTGRSDTEAFFGQGTRLTVV.

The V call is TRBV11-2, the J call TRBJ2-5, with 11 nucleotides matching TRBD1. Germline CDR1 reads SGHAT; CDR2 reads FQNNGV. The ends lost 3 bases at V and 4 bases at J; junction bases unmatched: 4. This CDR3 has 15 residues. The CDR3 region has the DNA TGTGCCAGCAGCTTCCGGACAGGGGGCATAGAGACCCAGTACTTC. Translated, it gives CASSFRTGGIETQYF.

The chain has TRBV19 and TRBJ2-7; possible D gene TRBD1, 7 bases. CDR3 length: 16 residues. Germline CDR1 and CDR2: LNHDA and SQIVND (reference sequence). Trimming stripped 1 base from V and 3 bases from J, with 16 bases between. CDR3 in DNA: TGTGCCAGTAGTATAGCGGAGGGGGCCTACGACTACGAGCAGTACTTC. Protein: CASSIAEGAYDYEQYF. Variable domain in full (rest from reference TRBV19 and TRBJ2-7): DGGITQSPKYLFRKEGQNVTLSCEQNLNHDAMYWYRQDPGQGLRLIYYSQIVNDFQKGDIAEGYSVSREKKESFPLTVTSAQKNPTAFYLCASSIAEGAYDYEQYFGPGTRLTVT.

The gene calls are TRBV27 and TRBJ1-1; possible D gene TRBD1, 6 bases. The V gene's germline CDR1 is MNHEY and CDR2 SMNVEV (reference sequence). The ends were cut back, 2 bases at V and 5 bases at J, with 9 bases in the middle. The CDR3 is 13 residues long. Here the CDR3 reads CASSLARGTEAFF. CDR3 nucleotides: TGTGCCAGCAGTTTAGCCAGGGGAACTGAAGCTTTCTTT.

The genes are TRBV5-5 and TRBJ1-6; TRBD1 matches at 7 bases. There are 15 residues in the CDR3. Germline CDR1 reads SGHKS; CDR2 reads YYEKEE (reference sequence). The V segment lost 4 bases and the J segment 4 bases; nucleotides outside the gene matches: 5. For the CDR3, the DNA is TGTGCCAGCAGCCGGGACAGTAAATATAATTCACCCCTCCACTTT. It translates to CASSRDSKYNSPLHF. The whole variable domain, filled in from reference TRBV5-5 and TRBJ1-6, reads DAGVTQSPTHLIKTRGQQVTLRCSPISGHKSVSWYQQVLGQGPQFIFQYYEKEERGRGNFPDRFSARQFPNYSSELNVNALLLGDSALYLCASSRDSKYNSPLHFGNGTRLTVT.

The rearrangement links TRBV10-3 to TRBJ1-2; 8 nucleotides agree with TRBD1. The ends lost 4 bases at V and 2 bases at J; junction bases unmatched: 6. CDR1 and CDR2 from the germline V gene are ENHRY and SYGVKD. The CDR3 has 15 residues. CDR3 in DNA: TGTGCCATCAGTGCCATGGCAGGGGGCAACTATGGCTACACCTTC. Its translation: CAISAMAGGNYGYTF.

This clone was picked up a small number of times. As DNA, the CDR3 is TGTGCTAGTGGTCTGTTGTCCGAGCAGTACTTC. Encoded protein: CASGLLSEQYF. V is TRBV12-5 and J is TRBJ2-7; no firm D call. With 5 bases removed from V and 6 bases from J, the gap between germline ends came to 8 bases. The length of the CDR3 is 11 residues. The germline V gene encodes CDR1 LGHNT and CDR2 FRNRAP.

The CDR3 DNA reads TGTGCCAGCAGCTACGTAGCGGACAGGGTTAAGTCCGACGAGCAGTACTTC. Translation: CASSYVADRVKSDEQYF. The chain uses TRBV7-8 and TRBJ2-7, with TRBD1 matching over 8 bases. The germline gives CDR1 SGHVS, CDR2 FQNEAQ. The CDR3 is made up of 17 amino acids. The junction had 16 bases not matched to a gene; V was cut back by 4 bases and J by 5 bases.

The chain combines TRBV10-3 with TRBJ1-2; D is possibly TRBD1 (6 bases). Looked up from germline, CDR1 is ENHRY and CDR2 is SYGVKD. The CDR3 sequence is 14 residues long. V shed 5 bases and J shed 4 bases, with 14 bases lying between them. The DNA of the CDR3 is TGTGCCATCAGTCCGTCCAGACAGGTCTATGGCTACACCTTC. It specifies CAISPSRQVYGYTF.